Below are 11 T cell receptor beta chains sequenced from a single sample in a study of T cell repertoires in cytomegalovirus infection. Their cognate antigens are unknown. TCRdb redid the calling of the reads with MiXCR, one entry per CDR3 protein. The data contain approximately 910,000 distinct CDR3 sequences, about 33% of them singletons. The source material was cultured CD8+ T cells from PBMCs, sampled from culture after CMV antigen stimulation. The receptors here all came from a human donor in good health (CMV status not recorded). Some clones in this sample may be carry-over from other donors' samples.

The chain joins TRBV27 to TRBJ2-7; D gene uncertain. Germline CDR1 and CDR2: MNHEY and SMNVEV (reference sequence). Trimming shortened V by 9 bases and J by 4 bases, and 13 bases separated the two germline ends. The CDR3 contains 12 residues. The CDR3 region is CASARLGYEQYV. In DNA form, the CDR3 reads TGTGCCAGTGCCAGGTTGGGTTACGAGCAGTACGTC.

This sequence joins TRBV29-1 and TRBJ1-4, with 7 bases aligning to TRBD1. V lost 4 bases and J lost 2; bases outside the gene matches: 10. The CDR3 is made up of 16 amino acids. CDR1 and CDR2 from the germline V gene are SQVTM and ANQGSEA. CDR3 residues: CSVVGTEGATNEKLFF. The CDR3 region has the DNA TGCAGCGTTGTCGGGACAGAGGGTGCCACTAATGAAAAACTGTTTTTT.

This clonotype was recorded only once. This chain joins TRBV14 and TRBJ1-2; the D gene is possibly TRBD1 (6 bases). The CDR3 has 15 residues. V was clipped by 1 base and J by 7 bases, with 16 bases between them. CDR1 SGHDN and CDR2 FVKESK come from the germline V gene. The CDR3 protein is CASSQGGWTAIGYTF. The DNA of the CDR3 is TGTGCCAGCAGCCAAGGGGGTTGGACAGCTATTGGCTACACCTTC.

This clonotype has more than one count but fewer than ten. This chain links TRBV11-3 with TRBJ2-1, with 8 bases lining up with TRBD1. Germline values: CDR1 SGHNT, CDR2 YENEEA. The CDR3 is 15 residues long. The trim removed 4 bases at V and 4 bases at J, leaving 6 bases unmatched. CDR3 bases: TGTGCCAGCAGCTCCGGGACAGGACGATACAATGAGCAGTTCTTC. Its protein product is CASSSGTGRYNEQFF. Using reference TRBV11-3 and TRBJ2-1 for the parts outside the CDR3, the full variable domain is EAGVVQSPRYKIIEKKQPVAFWCNPISGHNTLYWYLQNLGQGPELLIRYENEEAVDDSQLPKDRFSAERLKGVDSTLKIQPAELGDSAVYLCASSSGTGRYNEQFFGPGTRLTVL.

The rearrangement uses TRBV5-1 and TRBJ2-3; weak D call: TRBD2 (6 bases). Germline V CDR1 and CDR2: SGHRS, YFSETQ. Between the trimmed V and J ends, which lost 0 bases and 2 bases, there was a span of 19 bases. The CDR3 extends over 18 amino acids. The CDR3 is CASSLAFVRGRYTDTQYF. As DNA, the CDR3 is TGCGCCAGCAGCTTGGCCTTTGTTCGGGGGAGATACACAGATACGCAGTATTTT.

Comments on this clonotype: One base away lies a much larger clone, so this may be a sequencing read error. CDR3 sequence (DNA): TGTGCCAGCAGCCATCTCCTAAACAATGGGCAGTTCTTC. It codes for CASSHLLNNGQFF. The V and J genes are TRBV7-2 and TRBJ2-1; D gene ambiguous. The CDR3 is 13 residues long. Germline-derived CDR1 and CDR2 are SGHTA and FQGNSA.

The V gene is TRBV7-9, the J gene TRBJ2-4; D possibly corresponds to TRBD2 (6 bases). This CDR3 contains 14 residues. Germline CDR1 reads SEHNR; CDR2 reads FQNEAQ (reference sequence). V lost 6 bases to trimming and J lost 2 bases, with 11 bases between them. As DNA, the CDR3 is TGTGCCAGCAGTCCGGCGGGAACCAAAAACATTCAGTACTTC. It translates to CASSPAGTKNIQYF.

This clonotype was recorded a few times. One junction end does not reproduce the germline sequence, and a read error may be involved. This sequence joins TRBV13 and TRBJ1-1; 7 nucleotides agree with TRBD1. The CDR3 totals 13 residues. Germline V gene data show CDR1 as PRHDT and CDR2 as FYEKMQ (reference sequence). As DNA, the CDR3 is TGTGCCAGCACCTTAGGGACAGCCACTGAAGCTTTCTTT. Protein: CASTLGTATEAFF.

This clonotype has a count of ten or more. The chain combines TRBV12-3 or TRBV12-4 with TRBJ2-3; 10 bases agree with TRBD1. The V segment lost 5 bases and the J segment 3 bases; nucleotides outside the gene matches: 5. This CDR3 comprises 15 residues. This CDR3 reads CASSPSDRGTDTQYF. The DNA for the CDR3 is TGTGCCAGCAGTCCCTCGGACAGGGGGACAGATACGCAGTATTTT.

In this sample, this clonotype turned up a few times. The J gene is TRBJ2-7, the V gene TRBV4-1, with D unclear. V dropped 4 bases and J dropped 0 bases, with 22 bases sitting between them. The V gene's germline CDR1 is MGHRA and CDR2 YSYEKL. The CDR3 contains 18 residues. Here the CDR3 reads CASSPKNPQGGSSYEQYF. As DNA, the CDR3 is TGCGCCAGCAGCCCGAAAAACCCCCAAGGCGGTAGCTCCTACGAGCAGTACTTC.

The gene calls are TRBV11-2 and TRBJ2-3, with 8 bases matching TRBD2. V dropped 4 bases and J dropped 6; count of bases not matched to a gene: 12. The CDR3 extends over 16 amino acids. The germline CDR1 and CDR2 sequences are SGHAT and FQNNGV. In DNA, the CDR3 is TGTGCCAGCAGCTATCGGGGGACTAGTAGATTCGATACGCAGTATTTT. Translated: CASSYRGTSRFDTQYF.